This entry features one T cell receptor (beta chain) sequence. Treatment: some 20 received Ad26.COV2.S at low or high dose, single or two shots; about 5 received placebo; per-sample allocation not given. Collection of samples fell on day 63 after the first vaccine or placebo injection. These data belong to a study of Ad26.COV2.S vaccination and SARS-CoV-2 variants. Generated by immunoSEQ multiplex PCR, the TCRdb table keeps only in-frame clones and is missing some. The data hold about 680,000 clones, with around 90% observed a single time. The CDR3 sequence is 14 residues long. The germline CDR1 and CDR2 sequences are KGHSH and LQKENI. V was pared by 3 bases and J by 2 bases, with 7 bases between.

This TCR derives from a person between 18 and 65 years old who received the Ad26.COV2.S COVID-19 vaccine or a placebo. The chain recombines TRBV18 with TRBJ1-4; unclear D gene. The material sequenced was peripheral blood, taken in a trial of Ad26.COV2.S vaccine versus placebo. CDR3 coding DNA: TGTGCCAGCTCACCGCCCGGCACTAATGAAAAACTGTTTTTT. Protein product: CASSPPGTNEKLFF.